The source of this TCR beta chain is a study of shared clonotypes between healthy human individuals. At the level of the study: Donor composition was a couple of women and a few men, aged 18 to 49. For every donor, three CD4 naive, three CD4 memory, two CD8 naive and one CD8 memory plates were used. General observations from the study: Naive CD4 clonotypes overlapped across a handful of donors at about 5.2%.

The V gene lost 0 bases and the J gene lost 1 base, with 10 bases spanning the gap. Looked up from germline, CDR1 is SGHRS and CDR2 is YFSETQ. The length of the CDR3 is 15 residues. For every subset, genomic DNA was evenly distributed across several immunoSEQ plates. Clones were sequenced by immunoSEQ multiplex PCR, and TCRdb holds only the in-frame ones, with some missing. The sample has approximately 640,000 clones, 90% seen once. This clone was detected many times. Its antigen is unidentified. This chain joins TRBV5-1 and TRBJ1-1, with unresolved D. The sample was memory CD8+ T cells from PBMCs. Subset here: CD45RO+ cells pooled with CCR7-negative TemRA cells. The sequence was obtained from a man between 18 and 29 years old in good health. Some clones in this sample may be carry-over from other donors' samples. DNA of the CDR3: TGCGCCAGCAGCTTGGCCTCTAGGAGGAACACTGAAGCTTTCTTT. Translated: CASSLASRRNTEAFF.